This TCR beta chain was retrieved from a study of blood T cell repertoires in COVID-19. Looking at the study overall: Samples representing acute and convalescent COVID-19 were sourced from the United States, Italy and Spain. Sources were T cells, B-cell-depleted T cells, or PBMCs; the material itself was cDNA or gDNA.

Trimming stripped 0 bases from V and 4 bases from J, with 10 bases between. This CDR3 comprises 15 residues. Germline lookup yields CDR1 LGHNA and CDR2 YSLEER. As originally analysed: For nucleated cells, counts were estimated from reference gene primer amplification. Measured with immunoSEQ multiplex PCR; TCRdb has only the in-frame clones, and not every one. V and J calls and clone size are given by that table; D and trimming were obtained from the DNA. This sample has 190,000 or so clones, with less than 80% found just once. This chain joins TRBV4-3 and TRBJ2-1, with D possibly TRBD1 on 6 matching bases. The specimen was peripheral blood. The receptor comes from a man aged 50 to 60 who had recovered from COVID-19. CDR3 in amino acids: CASSQDRQGYNEQFF. CDR3 nucleotide sequence: TGCGCCAGCAGCCAAGATCGGCAGGGGTACAATGAGCAGTTCTTC.